These 29 T cell receptor beta chains originate from one sample sequenced in a study of chemoradiotherapy in HPV16-positive cancers. Measured with immunoSEQ multiplex PCR; TCRdb has only the in-frame clones, and not every one. The sample shows tens of thousands of clones, approximately 94% of them seen only once. The specimen was blood, collected from a patient who underwent chemoradiotherapy. These receptors originate from a human donor with HPV-associated anogenital cancer.

This chain joins TRBV10-3 and TRBJ2-3; the D is unclear. V lost 4 bases and J lost 5, with 13 bases in between. CDR1 is ENHRY, CDR2 SYGVKD, per germline. The CDR3 extends over 14 amino acids. The CDR3 spells CAISVAGEEDTQYF. The CDR3 bases are TGTGCCATCAGTGTGGCAGGTGAGGAAGATACGCAGTATTTT.

The chain is built from TRBV5-6 and TRBJ2-7, with D tentatively TRBD1 or TRBD2 (5 bases each). This CDR3 has 16 residues. In germline, CDR1 is SGHDT, CDR2 YYEEEE. Trimming took off 4 bases at V and 0 bases at J, with 17 bases between the two ends. The CDR3 sequence is CASSKGPRIVSYEQYF. CDR3 nucleotides: TGTGCCAGCAGCAAGGGACCGCGGATCGTCTCCTACGAGCAGTACTTC.

The chain is built from TRBV9 and TRBJ2-7; D perhaps matches TRBD1 (6 bases). The CDR3 extends over 14 amino acids. CDR1 is SGDLS, CDR2 YYNGEE, per germline. Trimming shortened V by 3 bases and J by 3 bases, and 13 bases separated the two germline ends. The CDR3 bases are TGTGCCAGCAGCGGGGGAACAGGGATCTACGAGCAGTACTTC. It encodes CASSGGTGIYEQYF.

The chain combines TRBV14 with TRBJ2-1; no clear D. V lost 5 bases and J lost 16, with 18 bases in between. The CDR3 is made up of 12 amino acids. Germline lookup yields CDR1 SGHDN and CDR2 FVKESK. CDR3 nucleotide sequence: TGTGCCAGCAGCGAGAGCTCTAGGCTGAAATTCTTC. This encodes CASSESSRLKFF.

V and J are TRBV28 and TRBJ1-5; D gene ambiguous. V lost 5 bases and J lost 2, with 16 bases in between. CDR3 length: 16 residues. From germline, CDR1 is MDHEN and CDR2 SYDVKM. The CDR3 DNA follows: TGTGCCAGCAGTCTGCCCTGGACTACGGGCAATCAGCCCCAGCATTTT. It specifies CASSLPWTTGNQPQHF.

The V gene is TRBV18, the J gene TRBJ2-7; the D gene could be TRBD1 or TRBD2 (5 bases each). The ends were cut back, 6 bases at V and 5 bases at J, with 17 bases in the middle. In germline, CDR1 is KGHSH, CDR2 LQKENI. The CDR3 runs to 14 residues. In DNA form, the CDR3 reads TGTGCCAGCTCCCGGCCTGAGGGGTCCAACGAGCAGTACTTC. This codes for CASSRPEGSNEQYF.

V and J are TRBV5-4 and TRBJ2-2; D is ambiguous. The CDR3 loop spans 14 amino acids. Germline V gene data show CDR1 as SGHNT and CDR2 as YYREEE (reference sequence). V was pared by 6 bases and J by 6 bases, with 15 bases between. CDR3 nucleotides: TGTGCCAGCACCCTGAACCTACACGCCGGGGAGCTGTTTTTT. Its translation: CASTLNLHAGELFF.

The rearrangement joins TRBV5-4 to TRBJ2-5; 8 bases line up with TRBD1. This CDR3 is built from 15 residues. Germline V CDR1 and CDR2: SGHNT, YYREEE (reference sequence). The J segment lost 5 bases and the V segment lost 4 bases, leaving 10 bases of the junction unmatched. Here the CDR3 reads CASSPRTGRIETQYF. In DNA form, the CDR3 reads TGTGCCAGCAGCCCGAGGACAGGGCGGATCGAGACCCAGTACTTC.

The J gene is TRBJ1-2, the V gene TRBV2; 7 nucleotides line up with TRBD1. This CDR3 spans 14 amino acids. The J segment lost 5 bases and the V segment lost 5 bases, leaving 8 bases of the junction unmatched. Per the germline V gene, CDR1 is SNHLY and CDR2 is FYNNEI. This chain's CDR3 is CASSYRQGWYGYTF. As DNA, the CDR3 is TGTGCCAGCAGTTACAGACAGGGCTGGTATGGCTACACCTTC.

The chain uses TRBV19 and TRBJ2-2; 8 positions agree with TRBD2. The ends lost 1 base at V and 8 bases at J; junction bases unmatched: 18. This CDR3 region has 19 residues. CDR1 is LNHDA, CDR2 SQIVND, per germline (reference sequence). CDR3 in amino acids: CASSIVGPTAGVPMGELFF. The CDR3 DNA reads as TGTGCCAGTAGTATAGTGGGCCCAACAGCGGGGGTCCCAATGGGGGAGCTGTTTTTT.

The chain combines TRBV11-2 with TRBJ2-5; no clear D gene. CDR1 SGHAT and CDR2 FQNNGV come from the germline V gene. Trimming took 8 bases from V and 6 from J, leaving 16 bases between them. This CDR3 has 13 residues. The chain's CDR3 is CASRTARVKTQYF. The CDR3 nucleotides are TGTGCCAGCCGCACAGCCCGAGTGAAGACCCAGTACTTC.

The rearrangement uses TRBV27 and TRBJ2-3, with a weak D call TRBD2 (7 bases). V was pared by 5 bases and J by 6 bases, with 24 bases between. Germline V gene data show CDR1 as MNHEY and CDR2 as SMNVEV (reference sequence). The CDR3 totals 17 residues. The CDR3 nucleotides are TGTGCCAGCAGTCTTATCACAGGGAGAACTAGCGCGGATACGCAGTATTTT. Translation gives CASSLITGRTSADTQYF.

The V gene is TRBV5-4, the J gene TRBJ2-6; tentatively, D is TRBD2 (5 bases). The CDR3 loop spans 16 amino acids. V gave up 1 base and J gave up 2 bases, with 10 bases separating them. Germline V lookup: CDR1 SGHNT, CDR2 YYREEE (reference sequence). In nucleotides, the CDR3 is TGTGCCAGCAGCTTGCCGGGGTTGGCTGGGGCCAACGTCCTGACTTTC. Amino acid sequence: CASSLPGLAGANVLTF.

V usage is TRBV6-1 and J usage is TRBJ2-2; 14 nucleotides align to TRBD2. CDR1 and CDR2 (germline): MNHNS, SASEGT. CDR3 length: 18 amino acids. The J segment lost 2 bases and the V segment lost 4 bases, leaving 6 bases of the junction unmatched. CDR3 bases: TGTGCCAGCAGTGGTCGACTAGCGGGAGGGCCTAACACCGGGGAGCTGTTTTTT. Protein product: CASSGRLAGGPNTGELFF.

This clone was seen just once. The rearrangement links TRBV9 to TRBJ2-7, with 9 bases matching TRBD2. From germline, CDR1 is SGDLS and CDR2 YYNGEE. This CDR3 spans 15 amino acids. The V segment lost 4 bases and the J segment 1 base; nucleotides outside the gene matches: 6. The CDR3 nucleotides are TGTGCCAGCAGCCCTCGCGGGGGGGGGTCCTACGAGCAGTACTTC. Translating it yields CASSPRGGGSYEQYF.

This clone occurred once. V usage is TRBV5-4 and J usage is TRBJ1-3, with no clear D. CDR1 and CDR2 (germline): SGHNT, YYREEE (reference sequence). Trimming removed 0 bases from V and 1 base from J, with 5 bases in between. The CDR3 length is 14 residues. CDR3 sequence reads: CASSLAGSGNTIYF. CDR3 bases: TGTGCCAGCAGCTTGGCGGGTTCTGGAAACACCATATATTTT.

The chain employs TRBV30 and TRBJ2-3; D is unresolved. Germline assignment: CDR1 GTSNPN and CDR2 SVGIG (reference sequence). V was cut by 3 bases and J by 6 bases, with 13 bases left in between. This CDR3 is built from 13 residues. The CDR3 spells CAWSDSIGDTQYF. CDR3 nucleotide sequence: TGTGCCTGGAGCGATTCCATAGGCGATACGCAGTATTTT.

The rearrangement links TRBV7-9 to TRBJ2-2; D is ambiguous. The V and J ends lost 1 base and 2 bases respectively, with 5 bases between them. The length of the CDR3 is 14 residues. CDR1 and CDR2 from the germline V gene are SEHNR and FQNEAQ (reference sequence). This CDR3 reads CASSLDRNTGELFF. The CDR3 DNA is TGTGCCAGCAGCTTAGACAGAAACACCGGGGAGCTGTTTTTT.

In this sample, this clone is medium-sized. The rearrangement joins TRBV30 to TRBJ2-3; no clear D. The CDR3 spans 14 residues. The germline gives CDR1 GTSNPN, CDR2 SVGIG (reference sequence). Trimming pared 0 bases from V and 3 bases from J, leaving 10 bases between. The CDR3 protein is CAWSVELVTDTQYF. CDR3 nucleotides: TGTGCCTGGAGTGTAGAATTAGTAACAGATACGCAGTATTTT.

This sequence joins TRBV5-1 and TRBJ2-1, with a possible D match to TRBD1 (7 bases). V lost 4 bases and J 7 bases, leaving 18 bases between the germline ends. From germline, CDR1 is SGHRS and CDR2 YFSETQ. The CDR3 covers 15 residues. The CDR3 coding sequence is TGCGCCAGCAGCCTGTCGGAGGGGGCTGTTAATGAGCAGTTCTTC. This gives the protein CASSLSEGAVNEQFF.

The chain joins TRBV2 to TRBJ1-2; D gene unclear. Trimming shortened V by 1 base and J by 8 bases, and 8 bases separated the two germline ends. The CDR3 has 12 residues. Germline CDR1 is SNHLY and CDR2 is FYNNEI. CDR3 residues: CASSEGILGYTF. CDR3 in DNA: TGTGCCAGCAGTGAAGGGATATTAGGCTACACCTTC.

The rearrangement joins TRBV7-9 to TRBJ2-5; 7 bases map to TRBD1. The tail of the sequence fits TRBJ2-7 better, so the J call may be wrong. Germline CDR1 reads SEHNR; CDR2 reads FQNEAQ (reference sequence). CDR3 length: 15 amino acids. The DNA for the CDR3 is TGTGCCAGCAGCTCCAGGACAGGTTTCGCGAACGAGCAGTACTTC. Translation: CASSSRTGFANEQYF.

The rearrangement links TRBV29-1 to TRBJ2-5, with D hard to call. This CDR3 has 13 residues. Germline V gene lookup returns CDR1 SQVTM and CDR2 ANQGSEA. V shed 0 bases and J shed 5 bases, with 10 bases lying between them. The CDR3 DNA reads TGCAGCGTTGAAGAGAGTATTACTGAGACCCAGTACTTC. Translated, it gives CSVEESITETQYF.

The chain couples TRBV2 to TRBJ2-7, with 10 positions matching TRBD2. V lost 6 bases and J lost 7; bases outside the gene matches: 9. Germline V gives CDR1 SNHLY, CDR2 FYNNEI. The CDR3 runs to 14 residues. The CDR3 protein is CASRPSGRVGEQYF. The DNA for the CDR3 is TGTGCCAGCAGGCCTAGCGGGAGAGTGGGGGAGCAGTACTTC. The full variable domain, with the rest looked up from reference TRBV2 and TRBJ2-7, is EPEVTQTPSHQVTQMGQEVILRCVPISNHLYFYWYRQILGQKVEFLVSFYNNEISEKSEIFDDQFSVERPDGSNFTLKIRSTKLEDSAMYFCASRPSGRVGEQYFGPGTRLTVT.

The rearrangement links TRBV7-2 to TRBJ2-3, with D possibly being TRBD1 (5 bases). Germline CDR1 and CDR2: SGHTA and FQGNSA. The germline V and J ends were trimmed by 7 bases and 2 bases, with 16 bases remaining between them. The CDR3 consists of 15 residues. CDR3 in amino acids: CASTLEGANTDTQYF. CDR3 nucleotides: TGTGCCAGCACCTTGGAAGGGGCCAACACAGATACGCAGTATTTT.

The rearrangement links TRBV27 to TRBJ2-1; 15 bases are a match to TRBD2. CDR3 length equals 19 residues. The germline V gene encodes CDR1 MNHEY and CDR2 SMNVEV (reference sequence). Unmatched junction bases numbered 5, after V lost 2 bases and J lost 0 bases. The chain's CDR3 is CASSLRGLAGGSSYNEQFF. The CDR3 nucleotides read TGTGCCAGCAGTTTACGAGGACTAGCGGGAGGGAGCTCCTACAATGAGCAGTTCTTC.

This clone appeared a single time. V gene TRBV5-6 combines with J gene TRBJ2-1; 10 bases map to TRBD2. CDR1 and CDR2 from the germline V gene are SGHDT and YYEEEE. CDR3 size: 15 residues. The V gene end was trimmed by 1 base and the J gene end by 10 bases; junction bases not matched to a gene: 8. CDR3 amino acids: CASSLRLAGVREQFF. CDR3 nucleotide sequence: TGTGCCAGCAGCTTGCGGCTAGCGGGAGTGAGGGAGCAGTTCTTC.

Turning to this clone: This sample includes further DNA sequences coding for the same CDR3. J is TRBJ1-1 and V is TRBV30, with TRBD1 as a possible D gene (6 bases). The length of the CDR3 is 13 residues. V was pared by 1 base and J by 5 bases, with 11 bases between. Looked up from germline, CDR1 is GTSNPN and CDR2 is SVGIG (reference sequence). The CDR3 reads CAWSGTGRTEAFF. The CDR3 DNA is TGTGCCTGGAGTGGCACAGGGAGAACTGAAGCTTTCTTT.

The CDR3 nucleotides read TGTGCCAGCAGCGTACTAGCGGGAGGGCCCCACGAGCAGTACTTC. The encoded protein is CASSVLAGGPHEQYF. The rearrangement uses TRBV5-4 and TRBJ2-7; TRBD2 agrees at 13 bases. The CDR3 runs 15 residues. CDR1 and CDR2 from the germline V gene are SGHNT and YYREEE (reference sequence). V was clipped by 4 bases and J by 5 bases; unmatched bases: 6.